Listed below are T cell receptor beta chains from one sample, sequenced in a study of regulatory and conventional T cells in breast cancer. One entry per CDR3 protein, called by TCRdb with MiXCR from the PCR reads. Of under 20,000 distinct CDR3 sequences listed, around a third are singletons. The sequencing sample was made of conventional T cells from blood. All receptors come from a female donor in good health. Both conserved end residues are part of each CDR3. A D gene is named only where the DNA matches it firmly. Size tells how often a clone was seen (once, few, many) or the class of an expanded clone, and some rows leave it out.

clone size: once; D gene: NA; J gene: TRBJ1-3; V gene: TRBV7-2; CDR3 DNA: TGTGCCAGCAGCCAGGACACCTTCTCTGGAAACACCATATATTTT; CDR3 protein: CASSQDTFSGNTIYF
clone size: NA; D gene: TRBD2; J gene: TRBJ2-3; V gene: TRBV4-2; CDR3 DNA: TGTGCCAGCAGCCCCTACGAGTCGTTAGCGGGGGCAGGAGATACGCAGTATTTT; CDR3 protein: CASSPYESLAGAGDTQYF
clone size: NA; D gene: TRBD2; J gene: TRBJ2-1; V gene: TRBV7-9; CDR3 DNA: TGTGCCAGCAGCTTTGGGACTAGCGCTTACAATGAGCAGTTCTTC; CDR3 protein: CASSFGTSAYNEQFF
clone size: NA; D gene: NA; J gene: TRBJ2-6; V gene: TRBV12-3/TRBV12-4; CDR3 DNA: TGTGCCAGCAGTTTTGAGGGATCTGGGGCCAACGTCCTGACTTTC; CDR3 protein: CASSFEGSGANVLTF
clone size: few; D gene: NA; J gene: TRBJ1-4; V gene: TRBV6-6; CDR3 DNA: TGTGCCAGCAGTGCCGGGGCCCATAATGAAAAACTGTTTTTT; CDR3 protein: CASSAGAHNEKLFF
clone size: many; D gene: TRBD2; J gene: TRBJ2-3; V gene: TRBV7-2; CDR3 DNA: TGTGCCAGCAGCTTCGTAGGGCTAGCGGGGGGCCTCACAGATACGCAGTATTTT; CDR3 protein: CASSFVGLAGGLTDTQYF
clone size: NA; D gene: NA; J gene: TRBJ2-1; V gene: TRBV30; CDR3 DNA: TGTGCCTGGACTAAGCGGAGCTCCTACAATGAGCAGTTCTTC; CDR3 protein: CAWTKRSSYNEQFF
clone size: few; D gene: TRBD1; J gene: TRBJ2-1; V gene: TRBV9; CDR3 DNA: TGTGCCAGCAGCTTCACGACAGGGGGGAGCTCCTACAATGAGCAGTTCTTC; CDR3 protein: CASSFTTGGSSYNEQFF
clone size: few; D gene: NA; J gene: TRBJ1-1; V gene: TRBV6-5; CDR3 DNA: TGTGCCAGCAGTCAGTCCGGGAGAGGCACTGAAGCTTTCTTT; CDR3 protein: CASSQSGRGTEAFF
clone size: medium-sized; D gene: TRBD2; J gene: TRBJ2-1; V gene: TRBV4-2; CDR3 DNA: TGTGCCAGCAGCCAAGATAACCGGGAGGGAGACTCCTACAATGAGCAGTTCTTC; CDR3 protein: CASSQDNREGDSYNEQFF
clone size: medium-sized; D gene: TRBD2; J gene: TRBJ2-3; V gene: TRBV5-5; CDR3 DNA: TGTGCCAGCAGCTTGGATAGCGGGGGGGCGTTCACAGATACGCAGTATTTT; CDR3 protein: CASSLDSGGAFTDTQYF
clone size: NA; D gene: NA; J gene: TRBJ2-3; V gene: TRBV3-1; CDR3 DNA: TGTGCCAGCAGCCAAGTAGGGAACGTCCGCACAGATACGCAGTATTTT; CDR3 protein: CASSQVGNVRTDTQYF
clone size: medium-sized; D gene: NA; J gene: TRBJ2-5; V gene: TRBV2; CDR3 DNA: TGTGCCAGCAGTGGTTACCAAGAGACCCAGTACTTC; CDR3 protein: CASSGYQETQYF
clone size: once; D gene: NA; J gene: TRBJ1-2; V gene: TRBV15; CDR3 DNA: TGTGCCACCAGCCCTGGGGGGGGGCTACTACTTGGCTACACCTTC; CDR3 protein: CATSPGGGLLLGYTF
clone size: NA; D gene: NA; J gene: TRBJ2-6; V gene: TRBV29-1; CDR3 DNA: TGCAGCGTTGTACTCCCCTTATCTGGGGCCAACGTCCTGACTTTC; CDR3 protein: CSVVLPLSGANVLTF
clone size: NA; D gene: NA; J gene: TRBJ1-5; V gene: TRBV4-1; CDR3 DNA: TGCGCCAGCAGCCATCGAATGGGACAAGAACTGCATCAGCCCCAGCATTTT; CDR3 protein: CASSHRMGQELHQPQHF
clone size: few; D gene: NA; J gene: TRBJ1-1; V gene: TRBV6-1; CDR3 DNA: TGTGCCAGCAAGACGTTCGGCGGACTGGAGACTGAAGCTTTCTTT; CDR3 protein: CASKTFGGLETEAFF
clone size: NA; D gene: TRBD2; J gene: TRBJ2-3; V gene: TRBV3-1; CDR3 DNA: TGTGCCAGCAGCAGGACTAGCATTACAGATACGCAGTATTTT; CDR3 protein: CASSRTSITDTQYF
clone size: medium-sized; D gene: TRBD1; J gene: TRBJ1-2; V gene: TRBV2; CDR3 DNA: TGTGCCAGCAGTGAAGTTGGACAGGGCCTTGGAGGCTACACCTTC; CDR3 protein: CASSEVGQGLGGYTF
clone size: few; D gene: TRBD2; J gene: TRBJ2-2; V gene: TRBV5-8; CDR3 DNA: TGTGCCAGCAGGCCGGGACTACCCACCGGGGAGCTGTTTTTT; CDR3 protein: CASRPGLPTGELFF
clone size: few; D gene: TRBD2; J gene: TRBJ2-3; V gene: TRBV3-1; CDR3 DNA: TGTGCCAGCAGCCAAGATAGGTTGCGGGGGTCCACAGATACGCAGTATTTT; CDR3 protein: CASSQDRLRGSTDTQYF
clone size: NA; D gene: NA; J gene: TRBJ1-1; V gene: TRBV20-1; CDR3 DNA: TGCAGTGCTAGTGGGGGTCGGGCAGCGAACACTGAAGCTTTCTTT; CDR3 protein: CSASGGRAANTEAFF
clone size: NA; D gene: NA; J gene: TRBJ2-7; V gene: TRBV7-2; CDR3 DNA: TGTGCCAGCAGCTTCCGGGGAGGGGGCTACGAGCAGTACTTC; CDR3 protein: CASSFRGGGYEQYF
clone size: few; D gene: NA; J gene: TRBJ2-5; V gene: TRBV20-1; CDR3 DNA: TGCAGTGCTCGGGACCGGGAGACCCAGTACTTC; CDR3 protein: CSARDRETQYF
clone size: NA; D gene: TRBD2; J gene: TRBJ2-1; V gene: TRBV20-1; CDR3 DNA: TGCAGTGCTAGAGCACCTTCTAGCGGGGGGGCGAGCTCCTACAATGAGCAGTTCTTC; CDR3 protein: CSARAPSSGGASSYNEQFF
clone size: few; D gene: TRBD2; J gene: TRBJ2-7; V gene: TRBV6-5; CDR3 DNA: TGTGCCAGCAGTTCTCTAGCGGGGAACTACGAGCAGTACTTC; CDR3 protein: CASSSLAGNYEQYF
clone size: many; D gene: NA; J gene: TRBJ1-1; V gene: TRBV7-8; CDR3 DNA: TGTGCCAGCAGCTTAGGACGGGCGGGGCCGAGGGCTTTCTTT; CDR3 protein: CASSLGRAGPRAFF
clone size: NA; D gene: TRBD1; J gene: TRBJ2-7; V gene: TRBV6-2/TRBV6-3; CDR3 DNA: TGTGCCAGCAGGCCGGGACAGGGGAAGACCTCCTACGAGCAGTACTTC; CDR3 protein: CASRPGQGKTSYEQYF
clone size: medium-sized; D gene: TRBD2; J gene: TRBJ2-2; V gene: TRBV12-3/TRBV12-4; CDR3 DNA: TGTGCCAGCATCGGGACTAGAAGGCCCGGGGAGCTGTTTTTT; CDR3 protein: CASIGTRRPGELFF
clone size: NA; D gene: NA; J gene: TRBJ2-7; V gene: TRBV29-1; CDR3 DNA: TGCAGCGCGCGGGGCACAATGTACGAGCAGTACTTC; CDR3 protein: CSARGTMYEQYF
clone size: few; D gene: TRBD1; J gene: TRBJ2-2; V gene: TRBV24-1; CDR3 DNA: TGTGCCACCAGTGAGGGAGACAGGGTCATCGGGGAGCTGTTTTTT; CDR3 protein: CATSEGDRVIGELFF
clone size: NA; D gene: NA; J gene: TRBJ2-3; V gene: TRBV12-3/TRBV12-4; CDR3 DNA: TGTGCCAGCAGTCCCCGAGGGTCCTGGGCAGATACGCAGTATTTT; CDR3 protein: CASSPRGSWADTQYF
clone size: medium-sized; D gene: NA; J gene: TRBJ1-1; V gene: TRBV7-2; CDR3 DNA: TGTGCCAGCACAAGGGGGGGTGCTGAAGCTTTCTTT; CDR3 protein: CASTRGGAEAFF
clone size: NA; D gene: NA; J gene: TRBJ2-1; V gene: TRBV5-1; CDR3 DNA: TGCGCCAGCAGCTTGGGACTTATAAATGAGCAGTTCTTC; CDR3 protein: CASSLGLINEQFF
clone size: few; D gene: NA; J gene: TRBJ1-5; V gene: TRBV7-2; CDR3 DNA: TGTGCCAGCAGCACAACCGGGGGAAGAAATCAGCCCCAGCATTTT; CDR3 protein: CASSTTGGRNQPQHF
clone size: few; D gene: NA; J gene: TRBJ1-2; V gene: TRBV2; CDR3 DNA: TGTGCCAGCAGTGAGAGGGGAACCGGCTACACCTTC; CDR3 protein: CASSERGTGYTF
clone size: NA; D gene: TRBD2; J gene: TRBJ2-2; V gene: TRBV3-1; CDR3 DNA: TGTGCCAGCAGTCCCACTAGCGGGAATTCCGGGGAGCTGTTTTTT; CDR3 protein: CASSPTSGNSGELFF
clone size: NA; D gene: TRBD1; J gene: TRBJ1-4; V gene: TRBV6-6; CDR3 DNA: TGTGCCAGCAGTTACATATACAGGGGTTCAAATGAAAAACTGTTTTTT; CDR3 protein: CASSYIYRGSNEKLFF
clone size: few; D gene: NA; J gene: TRBJ1-4; V gene: TRBV7-9; CDR3 DNA: TGTGCCAGCATGGTTGCAACTAATGAAAAACTGTTTTTT; CDR3 protein: CASMVATNEKLFF
clone size: NA; D gene: TRBD2; J gene: TRBJ2-5; V gene: TRBV20-1; CDR3 DNA: TGCAGTGCTAAATCAGCGGGGCTACGAGAGACCCAGTACTTC; CDR3 protein: CSAKSAGLRETQYF
clone size: few; D gene: NA; J gene: TRBJ1-5; V gene: TRBV6-2/TRBV6-3; CDR3 DNA: TGTGCCCACTTAGACGGGGGGGGCGGCAATCAGCCCCAGCATTTT; CDR3 protein: CAHLDGGGGNQPQHF
clone size: few; D gene: TRBD1; J gene: TRBJ1-5; V gene: TRBV28; CDR3 DNA: TGTGCCAGCAGCCCACCCGGGGGGGACAGGGGGCAGCCCCAGCATTTT; CDR3 protein: CASSPPGGDRGQPQHF
clone size: NA; D gene: TRBD2; J gene: TRBJ2-4; V gene: TRBV7-9; CDR3 DNA: TGTGCCAGCAGCCCCCACCGGCTAGCGGATTCGAACATTCAGTACTTC; CDR3 protein: CASSPHRLADSNIQYF
clone size: few; D gene: NA; J gene: TRBJ1-4; V gene: TRBV19; CDR3 DNA: TGTGCCAGCCGGGCCAGCGCCATAAACGGGGATGAAAAACTGTTTTTT; CDR3 protein: CASRASAINGDEKLFF
clone size: NA; D gene: NA; J gene: TRBJ2-1; V gene: TRBV4-1; CDR3 DNA: TGCGCCAGCAGCCAAGATCTAGGAGATGAGCAGTTCTTC; CDR3 protein: CASSQDLGDEQFF
clone size: few; D gene: NA; J gene: TRBJ2-5; V gene: TRBV15; CDR3 DNA: TGTGCCACCAGCAGAGGGGGAGAAGAGACCCAGTACTTC; CDR3 protein: CATSRGGEETQYF
clone size: NA; D gene: NA; J gene: TRBJ2-1; V gene: TRBV19; CDR3 DNA: TGTGCCAGTAGTATTGGTGTCAATGAGCAGTTCTTC; CDR3 protein: CASSIGVNEQFF
clone size: few; D gene: TRBD1; J gene: TRBJ2-2; V gene: TRBV9; CDR3 DNA: TGTGCCAGCAGAAAGGACAGGGGATACACCGGGGAGCTGTTTTTT; CDR3 protein: CASRKDRGYTGELFF